What follows describes a single TCR beta chain. Its antigen remains unidentified. Base quality data are lacking; no much larger clone is found one base away. The data originate from a study of OX40 agonist ivuxolimab in advanced cancers. For the wider study: Ivuxolimab was an agonistic, fully human IgG2 monoclonal antibody directed against OX40 (CD134), a costimulatory receptor. Partial responses were achieved by three dose-escalation patients, of whom one had hepatocellular carcinoma and two had cutaneous melanoma. Intravenous ivuxolimab was administered to patients every 2 weeks at six dose levels: 0.01, 0.1, 0.3, 1.5, 3 and 10 mg/kg. In the dose-escalation cohort, roughly 80% of patients were male, and the mean age was approximately 60 years, with a range of roughly 20 to 79. The paper reports the monotherapy dose-escalation portion (N of about 50 patients) of the phase I ivuxolimab trial. The purpose of peripheral TCRbeta sequencing was to test whether ivuxolimab changed TCR sequence diversity and led to clonal T-cell expansion. Patients were allowed to have had prior anti-PD-1, anti-PD-L1 or anti-CTLA-4 therapy, and 40% to 45% of the dose-escalation patients had previously received checkpoint inhibitors. Of the approximately 50 dose-escalation patients, hepatocellular carcinoma was present in around 19, melanoma in around 15, renal cell carcinoma in 9 and head and neck cancer in 9. The paper as a whole reports these results and caveats: The antigen specificity of the peripheral T cells that underwent clonal expansion was not determined. After ivuxolimab, more expanded clones were found on average in CD8+ T cells than in CD4+ T cells. Low levels of normalized T-cell clonal expansion were also seen in some patients who did not respond. Clonal expansion of both CD4+ and CD8+ blood T cells was observed from baseline to week 6 at doses 0.1 to 3.0 mg/kg. In the 0.1-3.0 mg/kg groups, partial responders had among the lowest normalized peripheral clonal expansion, particularly in CD8+ T cells.

For sequencing of the TCRbeta CDR3 region, genomic DNA was extracted from the sorted cells. The immunoSEQ Assay was used for sequencing of TCRbeta CDR3 regions. The immuneACCESS repertoire file appears here via TCRdb, limited to in-frame rearrangements. These files lack a portion of the clones; in checked studies, under half of the deficit traces to unresolved V genes, and the cause of the others is not known. Within this sample are more than 45,000 clones, with around nine tenths of them counted one time only. The top ten hold approximately 1.5% of the sample. The CDR3 runs 13 residues from the cysteine to the phenylalanine. This entry keeps only the CDR3 DNA: 39 bases, framed from base 1. Based on the germline V gene, the CDR1 and CDR2 sequences are ENHRY and SYGVKD. The junction carries 13 bases between V and J, which are trimmed by 10 bases and 0 bases respectively. The trial excluded patients who had a history of autoimmune disease or who were on systemic immunosuppression. Peripheral blood for TCR sequencing was drawn from every dose cohort at baseline, at cycle 4 day 1 and at cycle 7 day 1. The samples were taken from a phase I, first-in-human, multicenter, open-label dose-escalation trial of ivuxolimab. Adults with locally advanced or metastatic melanoma, renal cell carcinoma, hepatocellular carcinoma or head and neck squamous cell carcinoma were enrolled in the trial. Before TCR sequencing, CD4+ T cells and CD8+ T cells from peripheral blood were sorted into separate populations.

The rearranged segments are TRBV10-3 and TRBJ2-7; the best D guess is TRBD2, with 6 bases matching. The origin of this receptor is an adult with an advanced solid tumor such as melanoma, head and neck, liver or kidney cancer. Sequenced material: CD4+ or CD8+ T cells sorted from blood, taken in a trial of the OX40 agonist ivuxolimab. In nucleotide form, the sequence is TGTGCCAACCGGGACGGGAGCTCCTACGAGCAGTACTTC. The translation is CANRDGSSYEQYF.